This T cell receptor (beta chain) appears in the sequencing data of a study of CD8 T cells in ankylosing spondylitis. Study observations and caveats: Disease-linked clones had a CD8+ phenotype and relatively low frequency in peripheral blood. Previous work reported some of these motif variants in the synovial fluid and blood of reactive arthritis.

The authors made TCR beta libraries by quantitative 5'-RACE with molecular barcodes. TCRdb recomputed calls from the 5' RACE reads with MiXCR, one row per CDR3 protein. The sample records around 280,000 distinct CDR3 sequences, approximately 20% being singletons. This clonotype was counted a few times. Its antigen is still unknown. J gave up 8 bases and V 2 bases, and 8 bases lay outside the gene matches. From germline, CDR1 is DFQATT and CDR2 SNEGSKA (reference sequence). This CDR3 contains 14 residues. The V and J genes are TRBV20-1 and TRBJ2-1; TRBD1 matches at 8 bases. Sequencing used blood, either unsorted or a sorted T cell fraction (not recorded which). This TCR came from a male donor with ankylosing spondylitis or in good health (not recorded which). This CDR3 reads CSARSPLQGDEQFF. The CDR3 region has the DNA TGCAGTGCTAGATCCCCTTTACAGGGGGATGAGCAGTTCTTC.